The following is a TCR beta chain sequence with its context. Its antigen is unknown. Some clones are missing from TCRdb's copy, which holds only in-frame ones; the method was immunoSEQ multiplex PCR. The sample has 7,200 or so clones, over 50% seen once. The data were taken from a study of tumor-infiltrating lymphocytes in localized non-small cell lung cancer. About the research overall: Several tumor histologies, both smoking statuses, and some post-neoadjuvant chemotherapy samples were included. Notes on the study in general: IM1 and IM2 tumors showed no difference in T-cell fraction.

V shed 3 bases and J shed 4 bases, with 18 bases lying between them. Germline CDR1 SGHDN, CDR2 FVKESK. This CDR3 contains 17 residues. This receptor was obtained from a human donor with non-small cell lung cancer. What was sequenced was lung tumor tissue. The rearrangement joins TRBV14 to TRBJ2-2; the D call may be TRBD1 or TRBD2 (6 bases each). The CDR3 region is CASSQRTQGTFTGELFF. The DNA of the CDR3 is TGTGCCAGCAGCCAGAGGACGCAGGGGACTTTCACCGGGGAGCTGTTTTTT.